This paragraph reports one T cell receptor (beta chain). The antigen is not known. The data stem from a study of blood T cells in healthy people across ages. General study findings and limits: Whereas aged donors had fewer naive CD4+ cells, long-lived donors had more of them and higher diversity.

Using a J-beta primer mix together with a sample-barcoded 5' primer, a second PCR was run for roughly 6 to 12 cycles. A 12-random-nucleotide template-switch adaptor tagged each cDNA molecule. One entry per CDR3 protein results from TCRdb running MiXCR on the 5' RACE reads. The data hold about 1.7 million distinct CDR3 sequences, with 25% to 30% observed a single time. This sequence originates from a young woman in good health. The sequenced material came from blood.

The chain's CDR3 is CASSFSGTGTDTQYF. Here the CDR3 DNA reads TGTGCCAGCAGTTTCTCGGGGACAGGCACAGATACGCAGTATTTT. The chain employs TRBV12-3 or TRBV12-4 and TRBJ2-3; 7 bases map to TRBD1. The length of the CDR3 is 15 residues. J was trimmed by 1 base and V by 3 bases; bases with no gene match: 4.